The 8 T cell receptor beta chains reported below all come from one sample, sequenced in a study of graft-versus-host responses after intestinal transplantation. TCRdb keeps only in-frame clones here, not all; method: immunoSEQ multiplex PCR. This table holds some 70,000 clones, around 90% found once. This sample comprised bone marrow, obtained 734 days after intestinal transplantation. These receptor sequences come from a human patient who received an intestinal transplant, so some T cells may come from the graft donor.

The rearrangement links TRBV9 to TRBJ1-2; no clear D gene. This CDR3 comprises 15 residues. With 4 bases removed from V and 6 bases from J, the gap between germline ends came to 19 bases. CDR1 and CDR2 from the germline V gene are SGDLS and YYNGEE. CDR3 region: CASSPRRQGYDGYTF. The CDR3 coding sequence is TGTGCCAGCAGCCCCCGTAGGCAAGGGTATGATGGCTACACCTTC.

The chain employs TRBV25-1 and TRBJ2-7, with 7 nucleotides matching TRBD2. Germline V lookup: CDR1 MGHDK, CDR2 SYGVNS. The trim removed 9 bases at V and 3 bases at J, leaving 17 bases unmatched. This CDR3 spans 16 amino acids. DNA of the CDR3: TGTGCCAGTGCGGGGCTAGCGGCTGGAACACACTACGAGCAGTACTTC. Translating gives CASAGLAAGTHYEQYF.

The chain carries TRBV5-6 and TRBJ2-2, with 7 bases fitting TRBD1. In germline, CDR1 is SGHDT, CDR2 YYEEEE. The CDR3 has 16 residues. V lost 2 bases to trimming and J lost 3 bases; unmatched junction nucleotides: 7. CDR3 sequence reads: CASSFGTEGHTGELFF. The CDR3 region has the DNA TGTGCCAGCAGCTTTGGGACAGAAGGCCACACCGGGGAGCTGTTTTTT.

The chain uses TRBV12-5 and TRBJ2-1; the match to TRBD1 covers 9 bases. V was clipped by 2 bases and J by 15 bases; unmatched bases: 8. The CDR3 contains 13 residues. Germline CDR1 is LGHNT and CDR2 is FRNRAP. As DNA, the CDR3 is TGTGCTAGTGGTTTGTCTCCTCGGGGACAGGGGTTCTTC. This codes for CASGLSPRGQGFF.

The chain combines TRBV18 with TRBJ2-7; D uncertain. Trimming cost V 0 bases and J 3 bases, with 6 bases left between them. The germline V gene encodes CDR1 KGHSH and CDR2 LQKENI. The CDR3 runs to 13 residues. In nucleotides, the CDR3 is TGTGCCAGCTCACCACCGACTCTCTACGAGCAGTACTTC. This sequence encodes CASSPPTLYEQYF. Looking up the rest from reference TRBV18 and TRBJ2-7 gives the full variable domain: NAGVMQNPRHLVRRRGQEARLRCSPMKGHSHVYWYRQLPEEGLKFMVYLQKENIIDESGMPKERFSAEFPKEGPSILRIQQVVRGDSAAYFCASSPPTLYEQYFGPGTRLTVT.

The chain has TRBV14 and TRBJ2-5; D gene ambiguous. The CDR3 runs 11 residues. Deletions cut 6 bases from V and 5 bases from J, with 7 bases between. Germline assignment: CDR1 SGHDN and CDR2 FVKESK. CDR3 residues: CASSHTETQYF. CDR3 sequence (DNA): TGTGCCAGCAGTCATACGGAGACCCAGTACTTC.

V usage is TRBV27 and J usage is TRBJ2-7, with a weak D call TRBD2 (5 bases). This CDR3 region has 16 residues. The ends were cut back, 0 bases at V and 6 bases at J, with 18 bases in the middle. CDR1 and CDR2 from the germline V gene are MNHEY and SMNVEV (reference sequence). The CDR3 DNA follows: TGTGCCAGCAGTTTATCGTGCGGAGTGGGAGTCTGCGAGCAGTACTTC. Translating gives CASSLSCGVGVCEQYF.

This clone was seen only once. The chain has TRBV6-5 and TRBJ2-7; no definite D call. This CDR3 contains 14 residues. V lost 2 bases and J 6 bases, leaving 14 bases between the germline ends. Germline CDR1 and CDR2: MNHEY and SVGAGI. The CDR3 DNA follows: TGTGCCAGCAGTTACGGTATTGCGGCTGGCGAGCAGTACTTC. This gives the protein CASSYGIAAGEQYF.